Listed below are T cell receptor beta chains from one sample, sequenced in a study of blood T cell repertoires in COVID-19. Clones were read by immunoSEQ multiplex PCR, and TCRdb kept only the in-frame ones, dropping some. The table lists fewer than 350,000 clones, approximately 86% of them singletons. Material for sequencing was peripheral blood. Source of these receptors: a woman aged 25 to 39 who had recovered from COVID-19. CDR3s include the opening cysteine and the closing phenylalanine or tryptophan.

v_gene	j_gene	CDR3aa
TRBV5-1	TRBJ2-7	CASSLDSLSSYEQYF
TRBV28	TRBJ1-2	CASSFPGQGPNYGYTF
TRBV10-3	TRBJ2-1	CAISESEQGAKFF
TRBV19	TRBJ1-1	CASTVDTEAFF
TRBV7-9	TRBJ1-1	CASDRYTEAFF
TRBV6-5	TRBJ1-4	CASGAAFEKLFF
TRBV23-1	TRBJ2-1	CASMPLSAGRDEQFF
TRBV30	TRBJ2-3	CAWSAERGTDTQYF
TRBV27	TRBJ2-7	CASSLLDSNYEQYF
TRBV6-5	TRBJ1-5	CASSYSFSYSNQPQHF
TRBV5-1	TRBJ1-1	CASSLAGLTEAFF
TRBV28	TRBJ2-7	CASRVPGLAPYEQYF
TRBV3-1/TRBV3-2	TRBJ1-3	CASSPAGTRSRNTIYF
TRBV5-1	TRBJ2-7	CASRAGSSYEQYF
TRBV11-2	TRBJ1-1	CASRWDRLTEAFF
TRBV21-1	TRBJ2-3	CASIELTGSGTDTQYF
TRBV28	TRBJ2-7	CASSQLAGVAYEQYF
TRBV2	TRBJ2-5	CASIRGLEETQYF
TRBV11-2	TRBJ2-2	CASSYGTTNTGELFF
TRBV7-2	TRBJ2-2	CASSPRQTGELFF
TRBV5-4	TRBJ2-3	CASSSSLVSSGASTDTQYF
TRBV2	TRBJ1-5	CASSEAGLDNQPQHF
TRBV5-4	TRBJ2-7	CASSLAEMGFRGEQYF
TRBV19	TRBJ1-1	CASSPEGQGNTEAFF
TRBV7-8	TRBJ1-1	CASSLESGAAWKAFF
TRBV27	TRBJ1-2	CASRRTFGDGYTF
TRBV5-1	TRBJ2-7	CASSRGDLSYEQYF
TRBV19	TRBJ1-1	CASTVRRDRGLYTEAFF
TRBV27	TRBJ1-5	CASSFLGTDQPQHF
TRBV6-5	TRBJ1-2	CASVMQGTDYGYTF
TRBV6-6	TRBJ1-5	CASSPGTGGGNQPQHF
TRBV5-6	TRBJ1-1	CASSLNQGLTEAFF
TRBV11-3	TRBJ1-1	CASSADSTLGTEAFF
TRBV20-1	TRBJ1-3	CSASPRLSGNTIYF
TRBV7-9	TRBJ2-7	CASSSRRGAPERYEQYF
TRBV11-3	TRBJ2-5	CASSPGVRETQYF
TRBV11-2	TRBJ2-5	CASSGLAGGETQYF
TRBV7-2	TRBJ1-1	CASSLEPGLNTEAFF
TRBV7-9	TRBJ1-1	CASSFDRTTEAFF
TRBV5-1	TRBJ1-2	CASSSGQGADGYTF
TRBV2	TRBJ1-4	CASRSADTLGEKLFF
TRBV5-4	TRBJ2-7	CASRADRYQVYEQYF
TRBV12-3/TRBV12-4	TRBJ2-7	CASSSGDKLYF
TRBV4-1	TRBJ1-3	CASSHLKEGNTIYF